This TCR beta chain emerged from a study of cytomegalovirus exposure and HLA in healthy donors. The trim removed 6 bases at V and 6 bases at J, leaving 3 bases unmatched. Germline V gene data show CDR1 as SNHLY and CDR2 as FYNNEI. The CDR3 totals 14 residues. It was with 60 Vbeta and 13 Jbeta primers that the PCR ran. Assay used: immunoSEQ multiplex PCR; TCRdb lists only in-frame clones, some missing. The sample contains about 98,000 clones, around 72% of which appear only once. The source is a male donor in good health and CMV-seronegative. The V call is TRBV2, the J call TRBJ1-5, with TRBD1 matching 12 bases. Material for sequencing was PBMCs. CDR3 residues: CASSGTGGSQPQHF. In DNA, the CDR3 is TGTGCCAGCAGCGGGACAGGGGGCAGTCAGCCCCAGCATTTT. Using reference TRBV2 and TRBJ1-5 for the parts outside the CDR3, the full variable domain is EPEVTQTPSHQVTQMGQEVILRCVPISNHLYFYWYRQILGQKVEFLVSFYNNEISEKSEIFDDQFSVERPDGSNFTLKIRSTKLEDSAMYFCASSGTGGSQPQHFGDGTRLSIL.